Detailed here is one T cell receptor (beta chain). The table came from immunoSEQ multiplex PCR; TCRdb's copy has only in-frame clones and leaves some out. The sample contains approximately 15,000 clones, about 30% of which appear only once. Germline V CDR1 and CDR2: SGDLS, YYNGEE. Trimming cost V 3 bases and J 6 bases, with 15 bases left between them. This CDR3 has 15 residues. This entry belongs to a study of graft-versus-host responses after intestinal transplantation. Study-level points and caveats: The authors found GvH clones in recipient marrow, some appearing first in ileum or blood.

V usage is TRBV9 and J usage is TRBJ1-4; D not certain. Sequenced here: alloreactive CD4+ T cells from a mixed lymphocyte reaction culture, sampled before intestinal transplant. Subset denoted: CFSE-low proliferating T cells sorted from roughly six-day pre-transplant mixed lymphocyte reaction (GvH or HvG direction). The receptor was derived from a human patient who received an intestinal transplant. This CDR3 is CASSAQSSWDEKLFF. CDR3 in DNA: TGTGCCAGCAGCGCCCAGAGCTCCTGGGATGAAAAACTGTTTTTT.